The source of this TCR beta chain is a study of T-cell memory formation after mild COVID-19. From the 5' RACE reads, TCRdb called clonotypes with MiXCR, one entry per CDR3 protein. This sample carries fewer than 450,000 distinct CDR3 sequences, around 21% of them seen once, and the ten largest clones take around 12%. The sequenced sample consisted of PBMCs or a T cell subset sorted from them (not recorded which). The clonotype originates from an adult woman who had mild COVID-19 (a few samples of this study predate the infection). Cell type and time point are not known.

This chain's CDR3 is CASSPPTSWRAFF. CDR3 DNA: TGTGCCAGCAGCCCCCCCACTTCCTGGCGAGCTTTCTTT. This rearrangement joins TRBV7-2 to TRBJ1-1, with unresolved D. V dropped 5 bases and J dropped 10 bases, with 17 bases sitting between them. CDR1 is SGHTA, CDR2 FQGNSA, per germline. The CDR3 loop spans 13 amino acids.